A single T cell receptor (beta chain) is shown here with its context. The source of the sample is a study of shared clonotypes between healthy human individuals. At the level of the study: Aged 18 to 49, the donors were a couple of women and a few men. For every donor, three CD4 naive, three CD4 memory, two CD8 naive and one CD8 memory plates were used.

In the naive CD8 group, cells lacked CD45RO and were positively selected for CCR7, so terminally differentiated effector memory CD45RA+ cells were left out. CDR3 size: 13 residues. The germline V and J ends were trimmed by 5 bases and 2 bases, with 8 bases remaining between them. The germline V gene has CDR1 SGHTA and CDR2 FQGTGA. TCRdb's table, derived via immunoSEQ multiplex PCR, lists solely in-frame clones and lacks some. Of some 2 million clones listed, roughly 94% are singletons. The sequence was collected from a man aged 18-30 years in good health. The material sequenced was naive CD8+ T cells sorted from blood. This chain joins TRBV7-3 and TRBJ2-3, with D possibly TRBD1 on 5 matching bases. In DNA, the CDR3 is TGTGCCAGCAGCGGGGCCAACACAGATACGCAGTATTTT. It yields the protein CASSGANTDTQYF.